This T cell receptor beta chain was profiled in a study of control samples from healthy donors and cancer patients. The length of the CDR3 is 14 residues. Trimming stripped 10 bases from V and 4 bases from J, with 18 bases between. The germline gives CDR1 SEHNR, CDR2 FQNEAQ (reference sequence). This clone appeared a single time. The assay was immunoSEQ multiplex PCR, and TCRdb's table has in-frame clones only and misses some. The top ten clones hold 3.6% of a sample with roughly 120,000 clones, about 95% of them seen once. The source of this sequence is a man aged 25 to 40 in good health. Sequenced: blood. The chain combines TRBV7-9 with TRBJ2-3; D possibly corresponds to TRBD2 (6 bases). The CDR3 coding sequence is TGTGCCACCCGAGGATCGGGAGCGTCAGATACGCAGTATTTT. It encodes CATRGSGASDTQYF.